The text below deals with one T cell receptor beta chain. Its binding antigen is unknown. Within one base of it there is no much larger clone, and no base qualities were kept. This sample is part of a study of CD8+ T cells in alopecia areata (dated by TCRdb to 2016 to 2019). The study in broad terms: To study T cell clonal expansion in alopecia areata, the researchers applied high-throughput TCRbeta sequencing to both the C3H/HeJ mouse model and human patients. RNA came from the PAXgene miRNA kit for fixed scalp, the miRNeasy kit for PBMCs, and the RNeasy kit for mouse skin. Clonality in the scalp was compared among normal scalp (n=4), patchy alopecia areata scalp (n=8), and alopecia totalis/universalis scalp (n=8). Amplification of TCRbeta CDR3 regions was done by immunoSEQ multiplex PCR using 35 Vbeta forward primers and 13 Jbeta reverse primers. Scalp tissue and sorted CD4+ and CD8+ peripheral blood T cells from patchy and totalis/universalis alopecia areata patients and from healthy controls were covered by human TCRbeta sequencing.

Lesional scalp punch biopsies and peripheral blood were obtained from alopecia areata patients. PBMCs were isolated by density centrifugation and stained for CD3, CD4 and CD8, after which CD4+ and CD8+ T cells were sorted on a FACSAria. As part of a multicenter biomarker study, untreated alopecia areata patients were recruited. For about five biomarker-study patients, blood CD8+ T cells were further sorted into NKG2D-low and NKG2D-high fractions. The germline V gene provides CDR1 SQVTM and CDR2 ANQGSEA. V is shortened by 5 bases, J by 0 bases, and the region joining them spans 11 bases. The CDR3 has 13 amino acids, counting the end cysteine and phenylalanine. Here the CDR3 DNA is all that survives: 39 bases in frame from base 1. Library prep was done by the immunoSEQ multiplex PCR assay. RNA was extracted from all samples and reverse transcribed into cDNA, which served as template for TCR sequencing. SuperScript III was used to make first-strand cDNA, primed with a 2:1 mix of oligo-dT and random hexamers. A synthetic immune receptor repertoire was used to measure amplification bias, and any remaining bias was corrected computationally. Under the source paper's analysis protocol: Raw reads were preprocessed to remove errors, and CDR3 was defined by IMGT conventions from the conserved cysteine to phenylalanine. Clonality was calculated as 1 minus Shannon entropy normalized by log2 of the number of productive unique TCRs. Scalp TCRbeta sequences were cross-referenced with sorted blood CD4 and CD8 repertoires so that the CD4 or CD8 identity of scalp clones could be inferred. This immuneACCESS table, as held by TCRdb, lists in-frame sequences with V and J called but not all clones. Of the missing ones, under half trace to an unresolved V gene in checked studies; the others have no known cause. The D gene and trimming were derived from the DNA, and the V and J assignments and clone size from that table. In this sample the table shows some 120,000 clones, about 50% of which occur a single time. The top ten clones comprise about 10% of the sample.

Broad study findings and their caveats: TCR sequences shared between patients were less clear than in mice, possibly partly because of HLA diversity in the patient population. Compared with normal scalp, lesional scalp, particularly in alopecia totalis/universalis, had higher clonality and more expanded CD8+ clones, which suggests antigenic drive. Scalp TCR repertoire analysis is complicated because resident alphabeta T cells in normal human skin are also sequenced, whereas mouse skin is dominated by gammadelta T cells.

The source is a human donor with alopecia areata. The sample was NKG2D-low CD8+ T cells sorted from blood. The sample's cell subset or site label, in plain terms: sorted CD8+ NKG2D-low blood T cells. The chain is made from TRBV29-1 and TRBJ2-7; the D call could be TRBD1 or TRBD2, with each sharing 5 bases. The CDR3 sequence is CSVSRDLSYEQYF. The nucleotide sequence is TGCAGCGTTTCCCGGGACCTCTCCTACGAGCAGTACTTC.